This T cell receptor beta chain was identified in a study of T cell responses to AZD1222 COVID-19 vaccine. The length of the CDR3 is 15 residues. Germline V gene lookup returns CDR1 LGHDT and CDR2 YNNKEL (reference sequence). V shed 8 bases, J shed 10 bases, and the junction held 11 bases outside the gene matches. Produced via immunoSEQ multiplex PCR; TCRdb's table is partial and in-frame only. The top ten clones hold roughly 1.7% of a sample with 150,000 to 200,000 clones, approximately 94% of them seen once. Study outcomes and limitations: In all cases, repertoires were sampled only after the peak T cell response. Clonal diversity may have been underestimated in mostly white British donors.

As concerns this clone: The antigen is undetermined.

This receptor was obtained from an adult who received the AZD1222 COVID-19 vaccine. Source: peripheral blood, taken 28 days after the second AZD1222 dose. The rearrangement uses TRBV3-1 (or the pseudogene TRBV3-2) and TRBJ2-1; 13 bases match TRBD2. In DNA form, the CDR3 reads TGTGCCAGCTCTCAACTAGCGGGAGGGCCAGGGGAGCAGTTCTTC. It is translated as CASSQLAGGPGEQFF.